This passage covers 2 T cell receptor beta chains from one sample sequenced in a study of metastatic and nonmetastatic thyroid tumors. All patients were untreated before thyroid surgery. TCRdb recomputed clones from the PCR reads via MiXCR. The data contain about 21,000 clones, about a quarter of them singletons. Sequencing input: tumor tissue. The source is a female donor with papillary thyroid cancer or a benign thyroid nodule (not recorded which). Some clones in this sample may be carry-over from other donors' samples.

V gene TRBV24-1 combines with J gene TRBJ2-3; a possible D gene is TRBD1 (7 bases). CDR3 length equals 14 residues. The V and J ends lost 7 bases and 2 bases respectively, with 12 bases between them. CDR1 and CDR2 (germline): KGHDR, SFDVKD. CDR3 nucleotides: TGTGCCACCAGGCGGGGACAGCACACAGATACGCAGTATTTT. Encoded protein: CATRRGQHTDTQYF.

Ten or more counts support this clone. This chain links TRBV27 with TRBJ2-2; 8 bases match TRBD2. Germline V gene sequence: CDR1 MNHEY, CDR2 SMNVEV (reference sequence). The J segment lost 4 bases and the V segment lost 7 bases, leaving 8 bases of the junction unmatched. There are 15 residues in the CDR3. The CDR3 region has the DNA TGTGCCAGCACCGATAGCGGGATTCTCACCGGGGAGCTGTTTTTT. Translating it yields CASTDSGILTGELFF.